Listed here is a single TCR beta chain. This clone occurred a few times. The specificity of this receptor is unknown. No qualities accompany the bases; no much larger clone lies one base away. The data were taken from a study of cytomegalovirus exposure and HLA in healthy donors (dated by TCRdb to 2016 to 2017). Context from the whole study: An earlier analysis of 587 of the donors reported approximately 300 Gb of sequence data and 117 million unique TCR beta sequences obtained from roughly 170 million T cells. Approximately 300 gigabases of sequencing data and tens of millions of unique TCR sequences made up an early release that covered roughly 670 HLA-typed donors. Of the 350 to 400 genotyped donors, around 81% fell in the genetic ancestry cluster associated with self-reported Caucasian donors. The study aimed to test whether cataloging public T cell receptors could reveal signatures of past pathogen exposure. The T cell repertoires of under 750 subjects were profiled by immunosequencing and related to cytomegalovirus serostatus. A separate validation cohort of approximately 130 different subjects was used in addition to the roughly 640-subject first cohort. To predict cytomegalovirus infection status, the study combined high-throughput TCR immunosequencing, statistical association of individual TCRs with disease status, and machine learning. A later analysis re-examined previously published TCR beta repertoires from around 670 donors and added high-resolution HLA genotyping to investigate patterns of TCR occurrence. Rather than using new phenotypic data, the later analysis identified candidate immune exposures from TCR beta sequences and from how often those sequences occurred across donors. In an earlier analysis of around 540 of the donors, high-throughput TCR beta sequencing was used to judge whether each TCR beta V gene segment behaved as functional or pseudogenic. Donor age, sex, ethnicity and CMV serostatus were collected together with the repertoire data. Genome-wide SNP genotypes for about 55% of the roughly 670 donors were used in a later genetic analysis, which treated that subset as a discovery cohort. Every repertoire in the discovery cohort had been generated on one and the same sequencing platform. Class I and class II HLA loci were covered by the typing at four-digit resolution. Typing coverage varied by locus: roughly 620-640 donors for A, B, C, DRB1 and DQB1; roughly 510 for DQA1; around 610 for DPA1; about 450 for DPB1. About 5 DR-DQ haplotypes were handled as single units for association and clustering, since linkage in the cohort was strong. Across some 400 genotyped donors of the cohort, an average of roughly 230,000 unique TCR beta nucleotide sequences per donor were sequenced, and approximately 17% of those sequences were non-productive.

The cohort comprised approximately 700 healthy bone marrow donors. At the time of sampling, all cohort members were nominally healthy, though unrecorded immune exposures were likely present. The donor was CMV seropositive and was included in the group of 250 to 300 seropositive cohort members. Each donor provided a peripheral blood sample, and peripheral blood mononuclear cells were used for TCR beta sequencing. Genomic DNA extraction from the blood cell samples was performed with the Qiagen DNeasy Blood Extraction Kit. At the junction V is shortened by 8 bases and J by 2 bases, with 13 bases in between. The germline V gene gives CDR1 as MNHEY and CDR2 as SVGAGI. CDR3 length: 13 amino acids, cysteine to phenylalanine. Just the 39-base CDR3 DNA is kept, in frame starting at base 1. Points the paper makes about the study in general: In a later analysis, TCR association rates were found to vary across HLA loci, with the most associated TCRs seen for DRB1 alleles and the fewest for HLA-C alleles. Broadly in line with IMGT annotations, most TCR beta V segments showed up in productive rearrangements about 87% or about 30% of the time in an earlier analysis of 450 to 600 of the donors. This cohort had only TCR beta chains sequenced, and the lack of alpha or paired-chain data limited which features could be detected. Some IMGT-functional V segments, including TRBV6-2 and TRBV6-3, could not be distinguished by the 87-base-pair reads and were therefore excluded. A later genetic analysis reported fewer N-insertions in productive TCRs among donors in an Asian-associated ancestry cluster than the roughly 700-donor mean. Roughly uniform sequencing depth across donors was assumed in presence/absence analyses, although this assumption may not hold. Most TCR sequences were observed very rarely across donors, whereas some public TCRs were present in many individuals. Most CMV-associated TCR beta chains appeared to be HLA-restricted in a later analysis, and the HLA associations seemed to be driven largely by CMV exposure. A few of the identified cytomegalovirus-associated TCR beta chains were confirmed in vitro to be specific for cytomegalovirus antigens. Because counts were too low, more than 15 rarely observed V segments, including chromosome 9 orphons, were left out of the earlier analysis of some 600 of the donors. A total of fewer than 200 TCR beta chains were listed by the study as associated with cytomegalovirus. A further reported finding was that TCR beta sequences accurately predicted the HLA-A and HLA-B alleles for most subjects in the first cohort. Specific HLA alleles were associated with some 15,000 TCR beta sequences at a false discovery rate of 0.05 in a later analysis. The authors suggested that the approach could potentially be extended to other disease states and immunological phenotypes. Correlated functional status among segregating V segments might be attributable to linkage disequilibrium, but an unknown experimental factor could not be ruled out. HLA typing was unavailable for some donors at each locus, so association tests used only the typed subset. CMV serostatus was the only immune exposure information available for the cohort. In a later genetic analysis, a missense DCLRE1C variant was associated with V-gene and J-gene trimming of TCR beta chains, and the association was replicated in an independent cohort. A later analysis reported that several top co-occurrence clusters appeared linked to parvovirus B19, influenza, CMV and Epstein-Barr virus. A group of highly shared sequence variants was considered likely to be a technical artifact of the sequencing pipeline. Strong co-occurrence of HLA alleles, especially DR and DQ, made assigning TCR associations to individual alleles difficult. The classifier was reported to diagnose cytomegalovirus status with high specificity and sensitivity in both the original and validation cohorts. In a later analysis, HLA-associated TCR beta chains showed more clonal expansion and lower generation probabilities than non-associated chains that were equally common.

Library preparation used the immunoSEQ multiplex PCR assay. For the multiplex PCR, a mixture combining 60 forward primers for TCR Vbeta segments and 13 reverse primers for TCR Jbeta segments was used. The CDR3 region of rearranged TCR beta genes was amplified from genomic DNA with a multiplex PCR assay. The Illumina HiSeq System was used to sequence the amplified TCR beta libraries as 87-base-pair reads. In the original analysis: In a later analysis, tens of millions of unique TCR beta chains were counted across the 690 or so repertoires, and roughly 11 million of these chains were shared by at least two donors. Raw reads were error-corrected and collapsed into unique sequences with a nearest-neighbor algorithm that merged closely related sequences to remove PCR and sequencing errors. CDR3 sequences were aligned to IMGT reference sequences to assign V, D and J gene segments. For a sequence to be retained, a match of at least six nucleotides was required to both a V gene segment and a J gene segment. Rearrangements were classified as productive when the CDR3 lacked stop codons and remained in frame with V and J, and all other rearrangements were classified as non-productive. Following IMGT convention, CDR3 was defined as the stretch from the second conserved V-encoded cysteine to the conserved J-encoded phenylalanine. The earlier analysis of 587 of the donors excluded any sequence lacking an unambiguous match to a single V gene segment. In an earlier analysis of 587 of the donors, V segments were called functional above 56.7% productive rearrangements and were called segregating when the between-donor standard deviation exceeded 5%. A statistical classification framework was built for diagnosing cytomegalovirus status from the catalog of TCR beta chain sequences. In a later analysis, TCR nucleotide sequences were compared against IMGT/GENE-DB human TR gene sequences so that V and J genes could be assigned. The TCRdist pipeline was used in a later analysis to assign CDR3 sequences and most-parsimonious VDJ recombination scenarios. In a later analysis, each TCR beta chain was defined by its CDR3 amino acid sequence together with its V-gene family, and reads without a unique V-gene family were excluded. A later analysis removed 592 highly shared, low-generation-probability nucleotide sequences to deal with suspected cross-contamination and a sequencing artifact. For each public chain, a later analysis derived a clonal expansion index from normalized ranks of inferred template counts within each repertoire. Generation probabilities in a later analysis came from a VDJ recombination model fitted to out-of-frame rearrangements, and those results were checked against IGoR. Hypergeometric tests were used in a later analysis to score TCR-TCR, TCR-HLA and TCR-CMV co-occurrence, with a repertoire-size bias correction applied to the TCR pairs. False discovery rates were estimated in a later analysis by permuting HLA or CMV assignments 20 times. In a later analysis, co-occurring TCRs were grouped using DBSCAN, with TCRdist sequence similarity added in when clustering inside HLA-allele-positive subsets. Repertoires with fewer than 30,000 or more than 120,000 public chains, plus five repertoires with anomalous nucleotide sharing, were excluded from co-occurrence clustering. TCRdb carries this immuneACCESS record with in-frame sequences only. Its versions omit some clonotypes, under half of them owing to an unresolved V gene in the studies checked, with the rest unexplained. The V and J calls and clone size come from that table; D and trimming were worked out from the DNA. Within this sample are over 75,000 clones, with around four fifths of them counted one time only. The ten largest clones capture roughly 3.5% of the sample.

The origin of this receptor is a young man in good health and CMV-seropositive. The rearranged chain carries TRBV6-5 and TRBJ2-7, with a weak D call of TRBD1 (6 bases match). The sample comprised PBMCs. The CDR3 is CASGTGLPYEQYF. The DNA is TGTGCCAGCGGAACAGGGTTGCCCTACGAGCAGTACTTC.